The entry that follows covers one T cell receptor beta chain sequence. This sample is drawn from a study of blood T cell repertoires in COVID-19. About the research overall: T cells, B-cell-depleted T cells, or PBMCs supplied cDNA or gDNA.

Assay used: immunoSEQ multiplex PCR; TCRdb lists only in-frame clones, some missing. The sample comprises 370,000 or so clones, more than 75% of which are singletons, and 1.3% rests with the top ten. Losses at the gene ends were 1 base for V and 5 bases for J; bases not matched to a gene: 5. Per the germline V gene, CDR1 is SGHDT and CDR2 is YYEEEE. The CDR3 runs 14 residues. The cohort comprised adults aged 18 to 89 years residing in under 25 US areas. Specimen: PBMCs or T cells enriched from blood (not recorded which). This sequence joins TRBV5-6 and TRBJ1-2, with 7 bases aligning to TRBD1. The TCR originated in a young man who had recovered from COVID-19. Here the CDR3 reads CASSLKGALYGYTF. The CDR3 coding sequence is TGTGCCAGCAGCTTGAAGGGGGCGCTTTATGGCTACACCTTC.